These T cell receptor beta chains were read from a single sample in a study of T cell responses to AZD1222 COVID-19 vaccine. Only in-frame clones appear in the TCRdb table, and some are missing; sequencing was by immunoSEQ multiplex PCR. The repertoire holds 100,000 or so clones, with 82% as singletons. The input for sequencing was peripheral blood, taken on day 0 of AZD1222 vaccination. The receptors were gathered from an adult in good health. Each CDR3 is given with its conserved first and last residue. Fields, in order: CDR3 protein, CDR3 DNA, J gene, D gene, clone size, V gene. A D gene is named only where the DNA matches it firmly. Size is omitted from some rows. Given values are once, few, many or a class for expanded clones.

CDR3 protein: CASSLDGGSRYNEQFF
CDR3 DNA: TGTGCCAGCAGCTTAGATGGGGGGTCCCGCTACAATGAGCAGTTCTTC
J gene: TRBJ2-1
D gene: .
clone size: few
V gene: TRBV11-2

CDR3 protein: CASSEFGNGYTF
CDR3 DNA: TGTGCCAGCAGTGAATTCGGGAATGGCTACACCTTC
J gene: TRBJ1-2
D gene: .
clone size: .
V gene: TRBV25-1

CDR3 protein: CSVLHVVGAYEQYF
CDR3 DNA: TGCAGCGTTCTCCATGTAGTCGGGGCCTACGAGCAGTACTTC
J gene: TRBJ2-7
D gene: .
clone size: once
V gene: TRBV29-1

CDR3 protein: CASSLGTGRNYGYTF
CDR3 DNA: TGTGCCAGCAGCCTCGGGACAGGGCGGAACTATGGCTACACCTTC
J gene: TRBJ1-2
D gene: TRBD1
clone size: .
V gene: TRBV7-2

CDR3 protein: CASSPGLAGTEQYF
CDR3 DNA: TGTGCCAGCAGCCCGGGACTAGCGGGGACCGAGCAGTACTTC
J gene: TRBJ2-7
D gene: TRBD2
clone size: once
V gene: TRBV9

CDR3 protein: CASSFRDRPNTGELFF
CDR3 DNA: TGTGCCAGCAGCTTTCGAGACAGGCCGAACACCGGGGAGCTGTTTTTT
J gene: TRBJ2-2
D gene: .
clone size: .
V gene: TRBV5-6

CDR3 protein: CASSLVNEQFF
CDR3 DNA: TGTGCCAGCAGCTTAGTCAATGAGCAGTTCTTC
J gene: TRBJ2-1
D gene: .
clone size: .
V gene: TRBV7-2

CDR3 protein: CASSEGARNSPLHF
CDR3 DNA: TGTGCCAGCAGTGAAGGGGCCCGGAATTCACCCCTCCACTTT
J gene: TRBJ1-6
D gene: .
clone size: few
V gene: TRBV2

CDR3 protein: CASSHYTGDSSYEQYF
CDR3 DNA: TGCGCCAGCAGCCATTATACAGGGGACAGCTCCTACGAGCAGTACTTC
J gene: TRBJ2-7
D gene: TRBD1
clone size: .
V gene: TRBV4-3

CDR3 protein: CASWVQERDEQFF
CDR3 DNA: TGTGCCAGCTGGGTCCAGGAAAGGGATGAGCAGTTCTTC
J gene: TRBJ2-1
D gene: .
clone size: .
V gene: TRBV2

CDR3 protein: CSVRTGGYGYTF
CDR3 DNA: TGCAGCGTAAGGACAGGGGGATATGGCTACACCTTC
J gene: TRBJ1-2
D gene: TRBD1
clone size: .
V gene: TRBV29-1

CDR3 protein: CASSLESGGKETQYF
CDR3 DNA: TGCGCCAGCAGCTTGGAGTCAGGGGGTAAAGAGACCCAGTACTTC
J gene: TRBJ2-5
D gene: TRBD1
clone size: few
V gene: TRBV5-1

CDR3 protein: CASSRSETGATGELFF
CDR3 DNA: TGCGCCAGCAGCCGATCCGAGACAGGGGCCACCGGGGAGCTGTTTTTT
J gene: TRBJ2-2
D gene: TRBD1
clone size: .
V gene: TRBV4-1

CDR3 protein: CATSDPGQGSGELFF
CDR3 DNA: TGTGCCACCAGTGATCCTGGACAGGGCTCCGGGGAGCTGTTTTTT
J gene: TRBJ2-2
D gene: TRBD1
clone size: .
V gene: TRBV24-1

CDR3 protein: CASRRQGAPGNTIYF
CDR3 DNA: TGTGCCAGTAGACGACAGGGGGCACCCGGAAACACCATATATTTT
J gene: TRBJ1-3
D gene: TRBD1
clone size: .
V gene: TRBV19

CDR3 protein: CSVASTELDYGYTF
CDR3 DNA: TGCAGCGTCGCCTCGACAGAATTAGACTATGGCTACACCTTC
J gene: TRBJ1-2
D gene: .
clone size: .
V gene: TRBV29-1

CDR3 protein: CSVDRRGADTQYF
CDR3 DNA: TGCAGCGTTGATAGGAGGGGCGCAGATACGCAGTATTTT
J gene: TRBJ2-3
D gene: .
clone size: .
V gene: TRBV29-1

CDR3 protein: CASSPDSGQVDYYGYTF
CDR3 DNA: TGTGCCAGCTCACCTGACTCAGGACAGGTCGATTACTATGGCTACACCTTC
J gene: TRBJ1-2
D gene: TRBD1
clone size: .
V gene: TRBV18

CDR3 protein: CASVRDGGYNSPLHF
CDR3 DNA: TGTGCCAGCGTCAGGGACGGGGGCTATAATTCACCCCTCCACTTT
J gene: TRBJ1-6
D gene: .
clone size: few
V gene: TRBV2

CDR3 protein: CASSLGPTNEKLFF
CDR3 DNA: TGTGCCAGCAGCTTAGGCCCAACTAATGAAAAACTGTTTTTT
J gene: TRBJ1-4
D gene: .
clone size: .
V gene: TRBV11-2

CDR3 protein: CASSHHREDGYTF
CDR3 DNA: TGTGCCAGCAGCCACCACCGAGAGGATGGCTACACCTTC
J gene: TRBJ1-2
D gene: .
clone size: .
V gene: TRBV6-6

CDR3 protein: CASSPRQGVTDTQYF
CDR3 DNA: TGTGCCAGCTCACCTCGACAGGGGGTCACAGATACGCAGTATTTT
J gene: TRBJ2-3
D gene: TRBD1
clone size: .
V gene: TRBV18

CDR3 protein: CASSVAGPHPEQFF
CDR3 DNA: TGTGCCAGCAGTGTGGCGGGCCCACACCCTGAGCAGTTCTTC
J gene: TRBJ2-1
D gene: .
clone size: .
V gene: TRBV25-1

CDR3 protein: CASSPGRRENTEAFF
CDR3 DNA: TGTGCCAGCAGTCCGGGACGCCGAGAGAACACTGAAGCTTTCTTT
J gene: TRBJ1-1
D gene: .
clone size: .
V gene: TRBV7-9

CDR3 protein: CAWRAPGNTIYF
CDR3 DNA: TGTGCCTGGAGGGCCCCTGGAAACACCATATATTTT
J gene: TRBJ1-3
D gene: .
clone size: .
V gene: TRBV30

CDR3 protein: CATSDLGHGGTDTQYF
CDR3 DNA: TGTGCCACCAGTGACCTTGGCCATGGGGGCACAGATACGCAGTATTTT
J gene: TRBJ2-3
D gene: .
clone size: .
V gene: TRBV24-1

CDR3 protein: CASSPTRETEAFF
CDR3 DNA: TGTGCCAGCAGCCCAACGCGTGAGACTGAAGCTTTCTTT
J gene: TRBJ1-1
D gene: .
clone size: few
V gene: TRBV7-9

CDR3 protein: CASSYWGGTGSNQPQHF
CDR3 DNA: TGTGCCAGCAGCTACTGGGGAGGAACTGGGAGCAATCAGCCCCAGCATTTT
J gene: TRBJ1-5
D gene: .
clone size: .
V gene: TRBV7-9

CDR3 protein: CASSPRDNTEAFF
CDR3 DNA: TGTGCCAGCAGCCCGCGGGACAACACTGAAGCTTTCTTT
J gene: TRBJ1-1
D gene: .
clone size: .
V gene: TRBV7-8

CDR3 protein: CASSLERGTEAFF
CDR3 DNA: TGTGCCAGCAGCTTAGAACGGGGAACTGAAGCTTTCTTT
J gene: TRBJ1-1
D gene: .
clone size: .
V gene: TRBV11-2

CDR3 protein: CASSYGRFNQPQHF
CDR3 DNA: TGTGCCAGCAGTTACGGCAGGTTCAATCAGCCCCAGCATTTT
J gene: TRBJ1-5
D gene: .
clone size: .
V gene: TRBV6-2/TRBV6-3

CDR3 protein: CAWSVRQTGNQPQHF
CDR3 DNA: TGTGCCTGGAGTGTACGCCAGACGGGCAATCAGCCCCAGCATTTT
J gene: TRBJ1-5
D gene: .
clone size: .
V gene: TRBV30

CDR3 protein: CASRPSGPYNEQFF
CDR3 DNA: TGTGCCAGCAGACCCTCGGGGCCCTACAATGAGCAGTTCTTC
J gene: TRBJ2-1
D gene: .
clone size: .
V gene: TRBV7-8

CDR3 protein: CASSRQFSGTEAFF
CDR3 DNA: TGTGCCAGCAGCCGACAGTTTTCGGGCACTGAAGCTTTCTTT
J gene: TRBJ1-1
D gene: .
clone size: once
V gene: TRBV2

CDR3 protein: CASRIQANTEAFF
CDR3 DNA: TGTGCCAGCAGGATACAGGCGAACACTGAAGCTTTCTTT
J gene: TRBJ1-1
D gene: .
clone size: .
V gene: TRBV6-5

CDR3 protein: CASSLARGGARNTEAFF
CDR3 DNA: TGTGCCAGCAGCTTAGCCCGGGGGGGGGCCCGGAACACTGAAGCTTTCTTT
J gene: TRBJ1-1
D gene: .
clone size: .
V gene: TRBV11-1

CDR3 protein: CASSQGGAQYF
CDR3 DNA: TGTGCCAGCAGCCAAGGGGGGGCGCAGTATTTT
J gene: TRBJ2-3
D gene: .
clone size: once
V gene: TRBV4-2

CDR3 protein: CASSERRGGSDTQYF
CDR3 DNA: TGCGCCAGCAGTGAGAGGCGGGGGGGTTCAGATACGCAGTATTTT
J gene: TRBJ2-3
D gene: TRBD2
clone size: .
V gene: TRBV10-2

CDR3 protein: CASSQEARREQYF
CDR3 DNA: TGTGCCAGCAGCCAAGAAGCGAGGAGGGAGCAGTACTTC
J gene: TRBJ2-7
D gene: .
clone size: .
V gene: TRBV4-2